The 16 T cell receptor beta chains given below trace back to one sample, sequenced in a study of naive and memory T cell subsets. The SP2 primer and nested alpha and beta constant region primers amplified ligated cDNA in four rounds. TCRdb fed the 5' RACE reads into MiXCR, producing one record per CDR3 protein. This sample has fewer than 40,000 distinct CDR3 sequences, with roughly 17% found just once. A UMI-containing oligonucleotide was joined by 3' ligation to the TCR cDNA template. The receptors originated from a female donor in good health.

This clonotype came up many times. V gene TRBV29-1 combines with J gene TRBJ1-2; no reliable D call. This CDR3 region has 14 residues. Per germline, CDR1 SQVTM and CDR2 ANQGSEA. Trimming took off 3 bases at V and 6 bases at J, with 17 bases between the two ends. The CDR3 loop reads CSVEGVGLTDGYTF. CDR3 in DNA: TGCAGCGTTGAGGGCGTAGGACTAACTGATGGCTACACCTTC.

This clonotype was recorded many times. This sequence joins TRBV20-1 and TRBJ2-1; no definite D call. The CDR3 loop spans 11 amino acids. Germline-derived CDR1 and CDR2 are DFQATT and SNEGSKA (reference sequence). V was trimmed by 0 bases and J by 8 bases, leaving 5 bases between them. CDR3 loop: CSARELDEQFF. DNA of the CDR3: TGCAGTGCTAGAGAGCTGGATGAGCAGTTCTTC.

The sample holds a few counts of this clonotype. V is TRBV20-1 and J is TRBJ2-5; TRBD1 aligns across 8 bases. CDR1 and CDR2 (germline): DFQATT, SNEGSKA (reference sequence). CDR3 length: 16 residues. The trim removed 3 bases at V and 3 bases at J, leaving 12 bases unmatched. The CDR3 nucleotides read TGCAGTGCTAGCCTTCAGACAGGGGCCCTAAAAGAGACCCAGTACTTC. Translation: CSASLQTGALKETQYF.

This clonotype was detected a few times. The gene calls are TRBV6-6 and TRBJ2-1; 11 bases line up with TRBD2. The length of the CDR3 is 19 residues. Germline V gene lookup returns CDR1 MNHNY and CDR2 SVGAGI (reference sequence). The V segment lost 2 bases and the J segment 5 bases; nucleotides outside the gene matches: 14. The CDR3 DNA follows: TGTGCCAGCAGTTACAGTAGCGGGGGGGCCTGGGGTAGGGACAATGAGCAGTTCTTC. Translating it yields CASSYSSGGAWGRDNEQFF.

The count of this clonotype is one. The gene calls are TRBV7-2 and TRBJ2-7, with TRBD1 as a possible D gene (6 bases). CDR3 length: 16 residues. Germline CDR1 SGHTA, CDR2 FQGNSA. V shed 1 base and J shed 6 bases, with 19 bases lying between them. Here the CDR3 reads CASSLGRGNFVSEQYF. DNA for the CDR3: TGTGCCAGCAGCTTAGGAAGGGGGAATTTCGTTTCCGAGCAGTACTTC.

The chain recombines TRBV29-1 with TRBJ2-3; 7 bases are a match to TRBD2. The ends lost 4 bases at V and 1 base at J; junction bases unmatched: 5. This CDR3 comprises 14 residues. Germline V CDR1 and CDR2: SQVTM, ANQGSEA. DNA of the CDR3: TGCAGCGTTGCTACCCGGGGGGGCACAGATACGCAGTATTTT. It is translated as CSVATRGGTDTQYF.

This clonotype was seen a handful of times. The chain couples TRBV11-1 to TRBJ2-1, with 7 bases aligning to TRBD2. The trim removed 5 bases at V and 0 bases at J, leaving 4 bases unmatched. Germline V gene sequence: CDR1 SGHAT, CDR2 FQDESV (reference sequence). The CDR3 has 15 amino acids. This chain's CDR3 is CASSGGGSSYNEQFF. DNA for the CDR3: TGTGCCAGCAGCGGCGGGGGTAGCTCCTACAATGAGCAGTTCTTC.

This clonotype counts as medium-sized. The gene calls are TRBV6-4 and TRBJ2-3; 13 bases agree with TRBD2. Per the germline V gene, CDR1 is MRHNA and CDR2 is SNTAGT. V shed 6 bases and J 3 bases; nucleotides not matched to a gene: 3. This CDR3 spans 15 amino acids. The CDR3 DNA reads TGTGCCAGCAGGATGACTAGCGGGGGGACAGATACGCAGTATTTT. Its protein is CASRMTSGGTDTQYF.

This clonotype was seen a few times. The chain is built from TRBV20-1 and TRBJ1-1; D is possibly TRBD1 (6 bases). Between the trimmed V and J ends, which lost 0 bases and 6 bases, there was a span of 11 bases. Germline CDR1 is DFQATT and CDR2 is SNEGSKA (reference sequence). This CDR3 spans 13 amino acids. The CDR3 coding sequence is TGCAGTGCTAGAGATCGAGGGGGTCCTGAAGCTTTCTTT. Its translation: CSARDRGGPEAFF.

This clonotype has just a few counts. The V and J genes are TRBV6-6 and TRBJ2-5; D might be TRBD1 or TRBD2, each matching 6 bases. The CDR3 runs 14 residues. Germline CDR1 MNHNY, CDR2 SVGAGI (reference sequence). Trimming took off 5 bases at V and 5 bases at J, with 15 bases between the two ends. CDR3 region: CASSSSGARETQYF. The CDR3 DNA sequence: TGTGCCAGCAGTAGCTCGGGGGCTCGGGAGACCCAGTACTTC.

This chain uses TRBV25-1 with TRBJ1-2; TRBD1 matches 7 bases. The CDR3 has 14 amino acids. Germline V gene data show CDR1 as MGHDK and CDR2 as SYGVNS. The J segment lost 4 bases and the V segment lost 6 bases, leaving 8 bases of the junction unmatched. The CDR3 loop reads CASSRTGLPYGYTF. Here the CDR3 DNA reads TGTGCCAGCAGCCGGACAGGCCTCCCCTATGGCTACACCTTC.

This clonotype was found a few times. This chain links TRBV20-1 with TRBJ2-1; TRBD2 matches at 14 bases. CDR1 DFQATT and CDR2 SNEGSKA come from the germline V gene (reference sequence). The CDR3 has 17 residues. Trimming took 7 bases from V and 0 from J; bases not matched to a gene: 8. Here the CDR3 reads CSGLGLAGVPSYNEQFF. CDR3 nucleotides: TGCAGTGGTCTGGGACTAGCGGGGGTACCCTCCTACAATGAGCAGTTCTTC.

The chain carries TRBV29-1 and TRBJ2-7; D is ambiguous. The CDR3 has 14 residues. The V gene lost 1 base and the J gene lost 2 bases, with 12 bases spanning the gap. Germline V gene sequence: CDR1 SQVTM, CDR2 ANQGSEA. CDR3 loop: CSVEGGPTAYEQYF. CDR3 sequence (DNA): TGCAGCGTTGAAGGTGGGCCAACAGCCTACGAGCAGTACTTC.

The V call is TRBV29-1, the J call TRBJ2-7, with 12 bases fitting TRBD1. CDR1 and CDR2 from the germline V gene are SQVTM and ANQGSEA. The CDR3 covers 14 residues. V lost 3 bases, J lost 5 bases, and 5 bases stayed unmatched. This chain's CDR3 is CSVETGTGGNEQYF. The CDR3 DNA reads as TGCAGCGTTGAGACCGGGACAGGGGGCAACGAGCAGTACTTC.

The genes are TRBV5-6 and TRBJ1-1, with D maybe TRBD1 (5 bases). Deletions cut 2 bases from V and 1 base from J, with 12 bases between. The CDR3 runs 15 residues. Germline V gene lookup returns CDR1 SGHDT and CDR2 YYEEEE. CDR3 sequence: CASSFAHTGNTEAFF. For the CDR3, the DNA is TGTGCCAGCAGCTTCGCCCACACAGGGAACACTGAAGCTTTCTTT.

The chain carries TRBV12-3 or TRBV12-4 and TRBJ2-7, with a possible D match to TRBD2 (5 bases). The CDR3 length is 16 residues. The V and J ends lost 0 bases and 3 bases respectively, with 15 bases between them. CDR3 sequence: CASSLARGGWDYEQYF. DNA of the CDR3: TGTGCCAGCAGTTTAGCGCGTGGCGGGTGGGACTACGAGCAGTACTTC.